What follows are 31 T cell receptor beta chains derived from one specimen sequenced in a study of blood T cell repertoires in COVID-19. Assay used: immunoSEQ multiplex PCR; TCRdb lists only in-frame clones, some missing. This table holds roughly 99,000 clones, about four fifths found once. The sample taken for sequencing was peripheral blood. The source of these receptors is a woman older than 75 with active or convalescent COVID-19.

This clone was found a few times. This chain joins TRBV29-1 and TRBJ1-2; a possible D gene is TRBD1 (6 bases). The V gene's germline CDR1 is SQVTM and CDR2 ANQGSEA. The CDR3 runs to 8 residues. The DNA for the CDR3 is TGCACAGGGGATGGCTACACCTTC. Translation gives CTGDGYTF.

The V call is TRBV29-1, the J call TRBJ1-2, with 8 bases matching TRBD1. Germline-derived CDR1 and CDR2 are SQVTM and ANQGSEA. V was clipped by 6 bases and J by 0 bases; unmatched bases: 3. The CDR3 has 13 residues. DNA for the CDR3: TGCAGCGTGCCGGGACAGGCTAACTATGGCTACACCTTC. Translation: CSVPGQANYGYTF.

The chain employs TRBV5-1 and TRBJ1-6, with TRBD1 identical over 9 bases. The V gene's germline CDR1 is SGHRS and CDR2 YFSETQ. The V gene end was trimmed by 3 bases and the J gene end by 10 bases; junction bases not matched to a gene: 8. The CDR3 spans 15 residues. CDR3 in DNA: TGCGCCAGCAGCTCAATGGGACAGGGAGGCTCACCCCTCCACTTT. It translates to CASSSMGQGGSPLHF.

DNA of the CDR3: TGTGCCAGCAGCAACAGGGTGATTAACGGCAATCAGCCCCAGCATTTT. Protein sequence: CASSNRVINGNQPQHF. The J gene is TRBJ1-5, the V gene TRBV21-1; TRBD1 is taken as the D call from the table, unchecked against the DNA. TRBV21-1 is reported as a pseudogene. The CDR3 runs to 16 residues.

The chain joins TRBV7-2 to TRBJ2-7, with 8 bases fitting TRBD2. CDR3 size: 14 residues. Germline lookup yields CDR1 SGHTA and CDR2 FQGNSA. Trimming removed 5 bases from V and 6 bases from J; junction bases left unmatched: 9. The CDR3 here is CASSLSTSVVEQYF. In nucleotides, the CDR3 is TGTGCCAGCAGCCTATCGACTAGCGTAGTCGAGCAGTACTTC.

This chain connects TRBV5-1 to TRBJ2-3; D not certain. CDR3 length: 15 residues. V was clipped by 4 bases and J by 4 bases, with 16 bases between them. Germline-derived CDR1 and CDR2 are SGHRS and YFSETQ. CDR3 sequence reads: CASSPPPGVSDTQYF. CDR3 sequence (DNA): TGCGCCAGCAGCCCGCCCCCAGGTGTGTCAGATACGCAGTATTTT.

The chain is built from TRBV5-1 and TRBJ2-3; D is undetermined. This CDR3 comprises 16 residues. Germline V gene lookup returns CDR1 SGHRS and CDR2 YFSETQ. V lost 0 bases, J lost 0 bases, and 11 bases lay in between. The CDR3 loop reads CASSLASQASTDTQYF. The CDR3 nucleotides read TGCGCCAGCAGCTTGGCCTCCCAGGCTAGCACAGATACGCAGTATTTT.

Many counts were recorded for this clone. The CDR3 loop is CASSLGGQGGYGYTF. In DNA, the CDR3 is TGTGCCAGTAGTCTCGGCGGACAGGGTGGCTATGGCTACACCTTC. The genes are TRBV19 and TRBJ1-2; 8 bases agree with TRBD1. In germline, CDR1 is LNHDA, CDR2 SQIVND (reference sequence). This CDR3 is built from 15 residues. V lost 5 bases to trimming and J lost 4 bases; unmatched junction nucleotides: 9. The entire variable domain, with the rest obtained from reference TRBV19 and TRBJ1-2, is as follows: DGGITQSPKYLFRKEGQNVTLSCEQNLNHDAMYWYRQDPGQGLRLIYYSQIVNDFQKGDIAEGYSVSREKKESFPLTVTSAQKNPTAFYLCASSLGGQGGYGYTFGSGTRLTVV.

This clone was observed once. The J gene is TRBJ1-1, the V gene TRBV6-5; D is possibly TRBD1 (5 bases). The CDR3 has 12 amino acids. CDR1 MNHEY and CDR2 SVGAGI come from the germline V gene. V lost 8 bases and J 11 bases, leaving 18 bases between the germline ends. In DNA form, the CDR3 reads TGTGCCAGCCTGCGCCCGGGACTCGGGGCTTTCTTT. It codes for CASLRPGLGAFF.

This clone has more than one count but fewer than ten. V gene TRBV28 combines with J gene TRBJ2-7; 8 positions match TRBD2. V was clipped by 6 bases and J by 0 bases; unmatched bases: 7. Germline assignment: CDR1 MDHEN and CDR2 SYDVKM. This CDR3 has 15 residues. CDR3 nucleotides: TGTGCCAGCAGCACGACTAGCGCCAACTCCTACGAGCAGTACTTC. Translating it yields CASSTTSANSYEQYF. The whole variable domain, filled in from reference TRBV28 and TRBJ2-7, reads DVKVTQSSRYLVKRTGEKVFLECVQDMDHENMFWYRQDPGLGLRLIYFSYDVKMKEKGDIPEGYSVSREKKERFSLILESASTNQTSMYLCASSTTSANSYEQYFGPGTRLTVT.

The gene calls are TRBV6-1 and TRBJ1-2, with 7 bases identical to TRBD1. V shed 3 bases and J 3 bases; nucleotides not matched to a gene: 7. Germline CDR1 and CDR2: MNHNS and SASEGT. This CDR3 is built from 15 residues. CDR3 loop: CASSEAGGWDYGYTF. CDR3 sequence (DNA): TGTGCCAGCAGTGAGGCAGGGGGGTGGGACTATGGCTACACCTTC.

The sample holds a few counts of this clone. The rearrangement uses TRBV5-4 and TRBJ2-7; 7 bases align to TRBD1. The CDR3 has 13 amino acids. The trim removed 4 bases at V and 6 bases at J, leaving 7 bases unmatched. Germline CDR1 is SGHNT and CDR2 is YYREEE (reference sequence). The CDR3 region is CASSKRQGLEQYF. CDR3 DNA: TGTGCCAGCAGCAAAAGACAGGGTCTCGAGCAGTACTTC.

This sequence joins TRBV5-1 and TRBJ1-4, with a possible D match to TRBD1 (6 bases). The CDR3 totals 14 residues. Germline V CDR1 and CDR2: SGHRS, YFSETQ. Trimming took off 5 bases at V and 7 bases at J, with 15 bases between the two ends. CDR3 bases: TGCGCCAGCAGTATGGAGGACAGCGCTGAAAAACTGTTTTTT. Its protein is CASSMEDSAEKLFF.

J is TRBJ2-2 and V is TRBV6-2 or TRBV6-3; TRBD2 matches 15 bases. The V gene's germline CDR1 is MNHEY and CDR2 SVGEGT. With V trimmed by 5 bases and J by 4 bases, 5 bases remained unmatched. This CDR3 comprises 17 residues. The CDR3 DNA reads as TGTGCCAGCAGTAGGACTAGCGGGAGGGGATTCACCGGGGAGCTGTTTTTT. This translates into CASSRTSGRGFTGELFF.

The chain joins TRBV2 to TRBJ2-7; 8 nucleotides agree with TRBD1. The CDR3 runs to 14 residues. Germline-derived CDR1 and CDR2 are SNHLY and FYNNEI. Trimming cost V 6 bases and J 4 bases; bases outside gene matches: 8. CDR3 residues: CASSERQGWYEQYF. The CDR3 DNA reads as TGTGCCAGCAGCGAGCGACAGGGGTGGTACGAGCAGTACTTC.

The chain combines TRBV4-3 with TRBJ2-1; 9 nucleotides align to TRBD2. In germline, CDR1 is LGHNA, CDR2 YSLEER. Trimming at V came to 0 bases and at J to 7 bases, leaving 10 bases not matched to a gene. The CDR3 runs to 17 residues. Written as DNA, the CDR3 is TGCGCCAGCAGCCAAGATCTTATGTCCAGCGGGAGGAATGAGCAGTTCTTC. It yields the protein CASSQDLMSSGRNEQFF.

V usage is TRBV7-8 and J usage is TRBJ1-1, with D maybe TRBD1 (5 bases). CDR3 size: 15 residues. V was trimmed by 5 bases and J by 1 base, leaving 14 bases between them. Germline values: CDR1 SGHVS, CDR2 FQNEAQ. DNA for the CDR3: TGTGCCAGCAGCCTAAGGGGTTTGGGGAACACTGAAGCTTTCTTT. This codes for CASSLRGLGNTEAFF.

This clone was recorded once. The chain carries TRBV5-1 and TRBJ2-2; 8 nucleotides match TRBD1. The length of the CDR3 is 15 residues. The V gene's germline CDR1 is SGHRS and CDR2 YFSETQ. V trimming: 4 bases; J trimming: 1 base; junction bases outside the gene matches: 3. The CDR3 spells CASSPGTGNTGELFF. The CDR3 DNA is TGCGCCAGCAGCCCCGGGACAGGGAACACCGGGGAGCTGTTTTTT.

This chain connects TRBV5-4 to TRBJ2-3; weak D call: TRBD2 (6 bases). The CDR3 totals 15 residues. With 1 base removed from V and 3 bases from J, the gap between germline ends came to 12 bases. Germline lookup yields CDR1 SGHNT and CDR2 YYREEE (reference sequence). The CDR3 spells CASSLRTGVTDTQYF. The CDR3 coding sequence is TGTGCCAGCAGCTTGAGGACGGGAGTGACAGATACGCAGTATTTT.

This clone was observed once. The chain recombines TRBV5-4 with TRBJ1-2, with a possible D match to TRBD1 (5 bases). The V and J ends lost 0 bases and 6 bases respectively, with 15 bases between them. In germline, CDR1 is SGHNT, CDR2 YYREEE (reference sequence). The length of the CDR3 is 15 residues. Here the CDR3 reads CASSLEGQTLNGYTF. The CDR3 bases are TGTGCCAGCAGCTTGGAGGGGCAGACCCTTAATGGCTACACCTTC.

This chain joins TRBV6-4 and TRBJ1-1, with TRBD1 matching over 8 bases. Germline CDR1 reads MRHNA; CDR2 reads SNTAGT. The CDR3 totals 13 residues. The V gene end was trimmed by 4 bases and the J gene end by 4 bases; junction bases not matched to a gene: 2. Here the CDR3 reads CASSVDRGTEAFF. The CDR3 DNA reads TGTGCCAGCAGTGTTGACAGGGGCACTGAAGCTTTCTTT.

CDR3 protein: CASSLRLANEQFF. As DNA, the CDR3 is TGTGCCAGCAGCCTCCGTTTAGCTAACGAGCAGTTCTTC. V is TRBV7-8 and J is TRBJ2-1; D ambiguous. This CDR3 has 13 residues. The germline CDR1 and CDR2 sequences are SGHVS and FQNEAQ. Trimming pared 5 bases from V and 10 bases from J, leaving 15 bases between.

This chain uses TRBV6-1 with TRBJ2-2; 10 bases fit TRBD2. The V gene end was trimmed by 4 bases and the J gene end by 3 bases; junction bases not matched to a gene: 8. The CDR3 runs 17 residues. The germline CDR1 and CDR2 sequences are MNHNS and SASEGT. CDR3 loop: CASSGTSGTDHTGELFF. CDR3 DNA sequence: TGTGCCAGCAGTGGGACTAGCGGCACTGATCACACCGGGGAGCTGTTTTTT.

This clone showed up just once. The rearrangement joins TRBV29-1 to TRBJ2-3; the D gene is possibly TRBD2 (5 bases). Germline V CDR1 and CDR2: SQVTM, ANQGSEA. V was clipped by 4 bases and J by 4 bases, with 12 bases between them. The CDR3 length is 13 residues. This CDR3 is CSVGGLRADTQYF. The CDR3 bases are TGCAGCGTTGGCGGCTTGAGGGCAGATACGCAGTATTTT.

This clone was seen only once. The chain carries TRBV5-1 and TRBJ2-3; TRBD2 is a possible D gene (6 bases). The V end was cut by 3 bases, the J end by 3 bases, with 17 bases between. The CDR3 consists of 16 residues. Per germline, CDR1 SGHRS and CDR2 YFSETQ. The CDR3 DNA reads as TGCGCCAGCAGCTGGGGGGAGCGAGGGGAGACAGATACGCAGTATTTT. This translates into CASSWGERGETDTQYF.

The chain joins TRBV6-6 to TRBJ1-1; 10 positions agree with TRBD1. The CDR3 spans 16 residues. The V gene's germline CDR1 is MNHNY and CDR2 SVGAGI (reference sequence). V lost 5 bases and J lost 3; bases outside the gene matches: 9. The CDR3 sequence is CASSRFPDRGDTEAFF. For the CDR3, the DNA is TGTGCCAGCAGTCGGTTCCCGGACAGGGGGGACACTGAAGCTTTCTTT.

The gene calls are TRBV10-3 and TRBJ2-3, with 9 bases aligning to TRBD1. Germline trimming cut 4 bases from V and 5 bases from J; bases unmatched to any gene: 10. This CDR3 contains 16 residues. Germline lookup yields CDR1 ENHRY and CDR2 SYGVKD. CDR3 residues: CAISGGVQGARDTQYF. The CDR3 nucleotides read TGTGCCATCAGTGGGGGGGTACAGGGGGCGAGAGATACGCAGTATTTT.

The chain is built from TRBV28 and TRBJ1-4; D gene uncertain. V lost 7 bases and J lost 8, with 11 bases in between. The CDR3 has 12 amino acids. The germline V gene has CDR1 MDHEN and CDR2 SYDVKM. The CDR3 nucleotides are TGTGCCAGCACCACGTCGGGAGAAAAACTGTTTTTT. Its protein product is CASTTSGEKLFF.

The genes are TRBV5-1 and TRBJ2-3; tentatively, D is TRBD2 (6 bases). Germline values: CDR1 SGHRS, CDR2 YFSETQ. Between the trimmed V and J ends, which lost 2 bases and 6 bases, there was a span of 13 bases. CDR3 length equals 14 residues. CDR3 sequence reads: CASSLPGEWDTQYF. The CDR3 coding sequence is TGCGCCAGCAGCTTACCGGGAGAATGGGATACGCAGTATTTT.

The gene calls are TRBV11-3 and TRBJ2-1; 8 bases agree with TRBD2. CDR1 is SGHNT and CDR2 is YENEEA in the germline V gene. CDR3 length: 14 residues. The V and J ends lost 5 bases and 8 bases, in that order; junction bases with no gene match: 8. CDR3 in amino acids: CASSPAGGGYEQFF. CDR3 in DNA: TGTGCCAGCAGCCCCGCCGGGGGGGGCTATGAGCAGTTCTTC.

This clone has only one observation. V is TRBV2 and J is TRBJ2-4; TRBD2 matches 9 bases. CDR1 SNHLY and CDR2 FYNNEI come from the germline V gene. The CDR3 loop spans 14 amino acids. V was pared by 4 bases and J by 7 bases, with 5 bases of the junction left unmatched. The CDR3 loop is CASSGIAGVNIQYF. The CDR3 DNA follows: TGTGCCAGCAGTGGAATAGCGGGAGTGAACATTCAGTACTTC.